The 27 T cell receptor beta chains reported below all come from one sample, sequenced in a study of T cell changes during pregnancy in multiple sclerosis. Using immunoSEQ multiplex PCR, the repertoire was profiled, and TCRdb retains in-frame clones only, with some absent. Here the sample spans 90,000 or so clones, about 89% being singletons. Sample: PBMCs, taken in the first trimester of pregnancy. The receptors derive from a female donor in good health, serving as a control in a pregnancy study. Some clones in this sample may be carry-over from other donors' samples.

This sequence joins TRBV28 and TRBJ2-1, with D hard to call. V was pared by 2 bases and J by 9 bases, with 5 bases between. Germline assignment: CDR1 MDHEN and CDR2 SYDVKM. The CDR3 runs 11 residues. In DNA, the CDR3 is TGTGCCAGCAGTTTAAAGAGTGAGCAGTTCTTC. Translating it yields CASSLKSEQFF.

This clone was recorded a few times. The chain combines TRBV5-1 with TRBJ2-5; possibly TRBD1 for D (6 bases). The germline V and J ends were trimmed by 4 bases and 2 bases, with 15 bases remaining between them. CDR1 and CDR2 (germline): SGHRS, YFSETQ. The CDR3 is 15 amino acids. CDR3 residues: CASSLGTSDQETQYF. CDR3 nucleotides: TGCGCCAGCAGCCTCGGGACATCGGATCAAGAGACCCAGTACTTC.

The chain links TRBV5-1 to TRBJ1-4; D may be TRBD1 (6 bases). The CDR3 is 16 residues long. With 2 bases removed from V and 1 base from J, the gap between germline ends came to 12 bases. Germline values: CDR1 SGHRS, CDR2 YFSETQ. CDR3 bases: TGCGCCAGCAGCTTACAGGGATTAGGAACTAATGAAAAACTGTTTTTT. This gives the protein CASSLQGLGTNEKLFF. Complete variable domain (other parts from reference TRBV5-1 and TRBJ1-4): KAGVTQTPRYLIKTRGQQVTLSCSPISGHRSVSWYQQTPGQGLQFLFEYFSETQRNKGNFPGRFSGRQFSNSRSEMNVSTLELGDSALYLCASSLQGLGTNEKLFFGSGTQLSVL.

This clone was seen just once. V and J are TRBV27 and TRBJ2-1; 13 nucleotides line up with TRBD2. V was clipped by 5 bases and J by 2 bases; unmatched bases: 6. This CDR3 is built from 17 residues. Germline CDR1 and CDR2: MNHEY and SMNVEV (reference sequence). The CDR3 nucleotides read TGTGCCAGCAGTCTATACGGGACTAGCGGGACCTACAATGAGCAGTTCTTC. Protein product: CASSLYGTSGTYNEQFF.

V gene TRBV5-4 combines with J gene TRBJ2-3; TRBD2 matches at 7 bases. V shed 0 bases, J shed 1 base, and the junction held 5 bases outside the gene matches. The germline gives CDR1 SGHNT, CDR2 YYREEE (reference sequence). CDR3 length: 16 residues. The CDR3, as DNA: TGTGCCAGCAGCTTGGCCAATGGGGGGGGCACAGATACGCAGTATTTT. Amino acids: CASSLANGGGTDTQYF.

The CDR3 region is CASSLVVRAESSYNEQFF. CDR3 bases: TGTGCCAGCAGCTTAGTTGTCAGGGCGGAAAGCTCCTACAATGAGCAGTTCTTC. The J gene is TRBJ2-1, the V gene TRBV11-1, with a weak D call TRBD1 (5 bases). V was shortened by 1 base and J by 0 bases, with 16 bases between the two germline ends. CDR3 length: 18 amino acids. Germline V gene data show CDR1 as SGHAT and CDR2 as FQDESV (reference sequence).

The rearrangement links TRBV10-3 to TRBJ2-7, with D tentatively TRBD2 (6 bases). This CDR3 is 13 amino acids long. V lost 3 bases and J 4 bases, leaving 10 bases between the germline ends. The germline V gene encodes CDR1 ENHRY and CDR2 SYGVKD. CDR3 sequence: CAISEGTLYEQYF. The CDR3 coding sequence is TGTGCCATCAGTGAAGGGACTCTTTACGAGCAGTACTTC.

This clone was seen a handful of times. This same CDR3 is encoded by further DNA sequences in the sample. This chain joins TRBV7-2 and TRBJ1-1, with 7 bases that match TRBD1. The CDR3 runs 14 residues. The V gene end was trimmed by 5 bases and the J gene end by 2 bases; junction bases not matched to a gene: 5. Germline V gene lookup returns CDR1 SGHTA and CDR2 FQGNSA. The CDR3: CASSLGQANTEAFF. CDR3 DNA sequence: TGTGCCAGCAGCCTCGGACAGGCTAACACTGAAGCTTTCTTT.

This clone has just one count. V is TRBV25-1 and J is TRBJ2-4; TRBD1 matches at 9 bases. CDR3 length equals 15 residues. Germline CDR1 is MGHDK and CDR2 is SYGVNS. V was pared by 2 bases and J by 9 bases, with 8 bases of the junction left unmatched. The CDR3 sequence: CASSEPGQGSAIQYF. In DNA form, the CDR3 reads TGTGCCAGCAGTGAACCGGGACAGGGCTCGGCCATTCAGTACTTC.

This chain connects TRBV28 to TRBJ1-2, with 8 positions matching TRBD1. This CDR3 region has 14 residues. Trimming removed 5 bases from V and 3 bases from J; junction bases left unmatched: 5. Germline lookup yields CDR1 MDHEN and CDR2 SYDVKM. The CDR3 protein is CASSQGAGDYGYTF. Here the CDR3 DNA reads TGTGCCAGCAGTCAGGGGGCAGGGGACTATGGCTACACCTTC.

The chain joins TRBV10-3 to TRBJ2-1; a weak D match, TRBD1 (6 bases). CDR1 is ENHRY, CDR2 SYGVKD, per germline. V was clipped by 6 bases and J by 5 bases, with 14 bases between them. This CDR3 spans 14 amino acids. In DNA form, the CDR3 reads TGTGCCATCAGATCGACGACAGGCGACAATGAGCAGTTCTTC. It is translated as CAIRSTTGDNEQFF.

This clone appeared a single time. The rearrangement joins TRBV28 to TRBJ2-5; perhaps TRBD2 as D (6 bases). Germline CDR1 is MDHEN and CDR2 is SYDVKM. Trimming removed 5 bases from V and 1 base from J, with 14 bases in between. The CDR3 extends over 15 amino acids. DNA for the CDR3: TGTGCCAGCAGTCGTGGGGGAGGCAGCCAAGAGACCCAGTACTTC. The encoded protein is CASSRGGGSQETQYF. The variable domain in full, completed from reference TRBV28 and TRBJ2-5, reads DVKVTQSSRYLVKRTGEKVFLECVQDMDHENMFWYRQDPGLGLRLIYFSYDVKMKEKGDIPEGYSVSREKKERFSLILESASTNQTSMYLCASSRGGGSQETQYFGPGTRLLVL.

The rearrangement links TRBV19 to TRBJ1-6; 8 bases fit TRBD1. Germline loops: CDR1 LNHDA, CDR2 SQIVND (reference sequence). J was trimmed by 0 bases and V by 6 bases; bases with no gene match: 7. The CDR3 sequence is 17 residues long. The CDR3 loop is CASSDWTGSSYNSPLHF. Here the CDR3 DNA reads TGTGCCAGTAGCGATTGGACAGGGAGCTCCTATAATTCACCCCTCCACTTT.

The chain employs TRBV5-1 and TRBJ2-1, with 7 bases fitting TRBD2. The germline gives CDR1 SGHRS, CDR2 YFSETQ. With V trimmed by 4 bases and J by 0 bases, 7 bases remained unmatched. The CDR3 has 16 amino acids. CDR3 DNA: TGCGCCAGCAGCCCGGGGACTATGGGCTCCTACAATGAGCAGTTCTTC. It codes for CASSPGTMGSYNEQFF.

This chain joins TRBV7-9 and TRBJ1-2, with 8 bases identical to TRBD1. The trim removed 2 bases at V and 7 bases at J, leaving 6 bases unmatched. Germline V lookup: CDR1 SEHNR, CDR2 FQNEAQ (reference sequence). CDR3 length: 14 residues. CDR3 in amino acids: CASSLSQGARGYTF. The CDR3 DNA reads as TGTGCCAGCAGCTTAAGTCAGGGGGCGCGTGGCTACACCTTC.

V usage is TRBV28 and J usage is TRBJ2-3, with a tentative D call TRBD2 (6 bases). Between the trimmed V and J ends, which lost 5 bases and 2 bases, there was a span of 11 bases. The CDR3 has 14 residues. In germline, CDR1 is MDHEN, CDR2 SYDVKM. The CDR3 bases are TGTGCCAGCAGTGCGGGACGCTACACAGATACGCAGTATTTT. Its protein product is CASSAGRYTDTQYF.

The CDR3 sequence is CATELRRLADNEQFF. CDR3 nucleotide sequence: TGTGCCACCGAGCTTCGGAGACTAGCGGACAATGAGCAGTTCTTC. V gene TRBV13 combines with J gene TRBJ2-1; 9 nucleotides match TRBD2. Germline values: CDR1 PRHDT, CDR2 FYEKMQ (reference sequence). V dropped 10 bases and J dropped 5; count of bases not matched to a gene: 12. This CDR3 comprises 15 residues.

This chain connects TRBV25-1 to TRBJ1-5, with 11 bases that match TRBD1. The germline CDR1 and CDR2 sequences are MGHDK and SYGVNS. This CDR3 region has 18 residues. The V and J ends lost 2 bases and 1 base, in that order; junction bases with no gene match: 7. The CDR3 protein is CASSENGQGAVSNQPQHF. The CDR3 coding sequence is TGTGCCAGCAGTGAAAACGGACAGGGGGCTGTAAGCAATCAGCCCCAGCATTTT.

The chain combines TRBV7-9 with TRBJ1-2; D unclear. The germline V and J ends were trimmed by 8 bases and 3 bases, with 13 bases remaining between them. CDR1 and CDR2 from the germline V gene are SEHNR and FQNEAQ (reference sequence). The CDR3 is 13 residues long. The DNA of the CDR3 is TGTGCCAGCGCCCGGGGTATCGACTATGGCTACACCTTC. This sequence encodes CASARGIDYGYTF.

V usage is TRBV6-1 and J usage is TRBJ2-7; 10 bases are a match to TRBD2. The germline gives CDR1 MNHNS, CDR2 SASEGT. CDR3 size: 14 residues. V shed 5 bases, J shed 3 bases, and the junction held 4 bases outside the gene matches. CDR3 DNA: TGTGCCAGCAGTTGGACTAGCGGATACTACGAGCAGTACTTC. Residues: CASSWTSGYYEQYF.

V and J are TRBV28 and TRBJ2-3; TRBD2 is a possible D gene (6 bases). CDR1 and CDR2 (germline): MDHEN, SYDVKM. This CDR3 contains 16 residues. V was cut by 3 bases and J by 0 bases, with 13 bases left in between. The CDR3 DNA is TGTGCCAGCAGTTTCGCACGGGGGTTGAGCACAGATACGCAGTATTTT. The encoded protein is CASSFARGLSTDTQYF.

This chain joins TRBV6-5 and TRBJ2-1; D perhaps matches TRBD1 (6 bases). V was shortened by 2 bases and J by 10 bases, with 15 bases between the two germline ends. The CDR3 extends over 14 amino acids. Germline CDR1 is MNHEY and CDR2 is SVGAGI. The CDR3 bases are TGTGCCAGCAGTTACGGGGGCCCAGGAAGAGAGCAGTTCTTC. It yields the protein CASSYGGPGREQFF.

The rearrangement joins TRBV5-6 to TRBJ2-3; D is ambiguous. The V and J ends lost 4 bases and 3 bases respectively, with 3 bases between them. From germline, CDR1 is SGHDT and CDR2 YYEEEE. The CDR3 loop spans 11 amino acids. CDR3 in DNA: TGTGCCAGCAGCCAGACAGATACGCAGTATTTT. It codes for CASSQTDTQYF.

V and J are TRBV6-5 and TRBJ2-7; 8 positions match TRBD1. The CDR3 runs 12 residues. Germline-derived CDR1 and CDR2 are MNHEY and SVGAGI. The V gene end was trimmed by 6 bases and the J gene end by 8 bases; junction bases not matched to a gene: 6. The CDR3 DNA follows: TGTGCCAGCAGCCCCGGACAGGGCCAGCAGTACTTC. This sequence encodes CASSPGQGQQYF.

The CDR3 protein is CASSSLTGVRETQYF. The CDR3, as DNA: TGTGCCAGCAGCTCCCTGACAGGGGTTCGCGAGACCCAGTACTTC. The rearrangement joins TRBV11-2 to TRBJ2-5; 8 positions agree with TRBD1. The germline gives CDR1 SGHAT, CDR2 FQNNGV. V lost 4 bases to trimming and J lost 5 bases; unmatched junction nucleotides: 9. The CDR3 covers 15 residues.

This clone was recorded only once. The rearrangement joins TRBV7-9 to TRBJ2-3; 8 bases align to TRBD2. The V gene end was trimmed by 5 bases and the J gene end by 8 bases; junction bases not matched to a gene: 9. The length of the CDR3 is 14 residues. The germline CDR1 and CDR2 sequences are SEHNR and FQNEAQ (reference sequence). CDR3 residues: CASSRITRGGTQYF. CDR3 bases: TGTGCCAGCAGCCGAATAACCCGGGGGGGTACGCAGTATTTT.

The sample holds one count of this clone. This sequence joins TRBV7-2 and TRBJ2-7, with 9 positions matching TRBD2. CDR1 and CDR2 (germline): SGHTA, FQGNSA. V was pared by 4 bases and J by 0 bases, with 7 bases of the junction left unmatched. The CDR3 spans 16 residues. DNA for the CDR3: TGTGCCAGCAGCTCATGGGCTAGCGGGAACTCCTACGAGCAGTACTTC. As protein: CASSSWASGNSYEQYF. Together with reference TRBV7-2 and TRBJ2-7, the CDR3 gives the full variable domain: GAGVSQSPSNKVTEKGKDVELRCDPISGHTALYWYRQSLGQGLEFLIYFQGNSAPDKSGLPSDRFSAERTGGSVSTLTIQRTQQEDSAVYLCASSSWASGNSYEQYFGPGTRLTVT.